This T cell receptor beta chain was captured in a study of CD8 T cells in Susac syndrome. The germline V gene encodes CDR1 GTSNPN and CDR2 SVGIG (reference sequence). The CDR3 is 13 residues long. V was cut by 2 bases and J by 0 bases, with 7 bases left in between. cDNA came from around 0.5 to 1 ug RNA primed by random hexamers. TCRdb itself ran the immunoSEQ multiplex PCR reads through MiXCR, one entry per CDR3 protein. The sample has around 140,000 distinct CDR3 sequences; just under 95% are singletons. V usage is TRBV30 and J usage is TRBJ1-2; D gene ambiguous. The sample comprised CD4+ T cells from PBMCs. This TCR came from a human donor with Susac syndrome. In DNA, the CDR3 is TGTGCCTGGAGTAGGGATACTAACTATGGCTACACCTTC. As protein: CAWSRDTNYGYTF.